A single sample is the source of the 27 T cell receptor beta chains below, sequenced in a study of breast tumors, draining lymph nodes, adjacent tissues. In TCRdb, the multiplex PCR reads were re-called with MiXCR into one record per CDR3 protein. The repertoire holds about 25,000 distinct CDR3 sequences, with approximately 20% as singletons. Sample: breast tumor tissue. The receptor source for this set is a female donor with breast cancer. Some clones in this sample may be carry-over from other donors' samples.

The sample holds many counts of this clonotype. The CDR3 region is CASRQTPQGRQFF. The CDR3 region has the DNA TGTGCCAGCAGACAAACCCCACAGGGTAGGCAGTTCTTC. The chain joins TRBV2 to TRBJ2-1, with D tentatively TRBD1 (6 bases). Germline V lookup: CDR1 SNHLY, CDR2 FYNNEI. The V gene lost 6 bases and the J gene lost 12 bases, with 18 bases spanning the gap. The CDR3 has 13 amino acids.

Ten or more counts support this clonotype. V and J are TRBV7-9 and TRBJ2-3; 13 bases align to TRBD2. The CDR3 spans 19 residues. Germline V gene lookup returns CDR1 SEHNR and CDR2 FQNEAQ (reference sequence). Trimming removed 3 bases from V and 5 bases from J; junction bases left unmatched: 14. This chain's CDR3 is CASSFSARTSGRLGDTQYF. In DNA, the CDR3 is TGTGCCAGCAGCTTTTCGGCCCGGACTAGCGGGAGACTTGGAGATACGCAGTATTTT. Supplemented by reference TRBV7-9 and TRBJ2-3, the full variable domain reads DTGVSQNPRHKITKRGQNVTFRCDPISEHNRLYWYRQTLGQGPEFLTYFQNEAQLEKSRLLSDRFSAERPKGSFSTLEIQRTEQGDSAMYLCASSFSARTSGRLGDTQYFGPGTRLTVL.

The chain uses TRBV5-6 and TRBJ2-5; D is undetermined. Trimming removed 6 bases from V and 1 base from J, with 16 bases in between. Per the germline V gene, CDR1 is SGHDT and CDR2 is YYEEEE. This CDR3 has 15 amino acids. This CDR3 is CASNSGLGSQETQYF. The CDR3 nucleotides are TGTGCCAGCAACAGTGGCCTGGGGTCCCAAGAGACCCAGTACTTC.

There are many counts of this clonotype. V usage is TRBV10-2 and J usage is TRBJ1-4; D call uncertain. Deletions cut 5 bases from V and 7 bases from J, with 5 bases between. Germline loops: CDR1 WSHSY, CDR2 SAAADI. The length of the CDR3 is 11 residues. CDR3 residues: CASSLSEKLFF. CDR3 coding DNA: TGCGCCAGCAGTCTAAGTGAAAAACTGTTTTTT.

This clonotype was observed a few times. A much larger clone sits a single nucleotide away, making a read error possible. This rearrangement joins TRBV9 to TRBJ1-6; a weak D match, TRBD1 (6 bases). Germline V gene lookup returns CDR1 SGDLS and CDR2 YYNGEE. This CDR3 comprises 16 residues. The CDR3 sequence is CASSVGGSRGDSPPHF. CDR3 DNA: TGTGCCAGCAGCGTAGGCGGGAGCAGGGGAGATTCACCCCCCCACTTT.

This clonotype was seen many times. This CDR3 is CASSDGAGLADTEAFF. The CDR3 nucleotides are TGTGCCAGCAGTGACGGGGCAGGGTTGGCCGACACTGAAGCTTTCTTT. This chain links TRBV25-1 with TRBJ1-1; a possible D gene is TRBD1 (5 bases). V lost 3 bases and J 3 bases, leaving 17 bases between the germline ends. CDR3 length equals 16 residues. Germline loops: CDR1 MGHDK, CDR2 SYGVNS.

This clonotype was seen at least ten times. The CDR3 nucleotides are TGCGCCAGCAGCTCCACCGTAACCGGGGAGCTGTTTTTT. Protein sequence: CASSSTVTGELFF. The chain employs TRBV5-1 and TRBJ2-2, with no clear D. The V and J ends lost 3 bases and 5 bases respectively, with 8 bases between them. This CDR3 spans 13 amino acids. Germline values: CDR1 SGHRS, CDR2 YFSETQ.

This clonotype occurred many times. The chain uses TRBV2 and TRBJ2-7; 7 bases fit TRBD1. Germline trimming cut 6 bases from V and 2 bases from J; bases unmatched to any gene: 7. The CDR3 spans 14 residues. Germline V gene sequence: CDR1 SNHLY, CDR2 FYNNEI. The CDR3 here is CASSPGQLAYEQYF. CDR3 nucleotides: TGTGCCAGCAGCCCGGGACAGCTTGCCTACGAGCAGTACTTC.

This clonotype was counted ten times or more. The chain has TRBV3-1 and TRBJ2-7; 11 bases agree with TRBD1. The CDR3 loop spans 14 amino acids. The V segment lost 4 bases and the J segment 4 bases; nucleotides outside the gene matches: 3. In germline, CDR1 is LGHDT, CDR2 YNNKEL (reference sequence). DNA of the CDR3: TGTGCCAGCAGCCGGGACAGGGGGATTTACGAGCAGTACTTC. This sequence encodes CASSRDRGIYEQYF.

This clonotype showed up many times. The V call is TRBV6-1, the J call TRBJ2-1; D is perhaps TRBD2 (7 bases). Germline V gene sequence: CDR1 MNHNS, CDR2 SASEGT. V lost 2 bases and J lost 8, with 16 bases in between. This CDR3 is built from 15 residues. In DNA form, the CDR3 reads TGTGCCAGCAGTGAAAGAATTAGGGGGAGGGATGAGCAGTTCTTC. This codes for CASSERIRGRDEQFF.

The chain's CDR3 is CASSDTDFQDSKQLCRNTIYF. DNA for the CDR3: TGTGCCAGCAGTGACACCGACTTCCAGGACAGCAAACAGTTATGTAGGAACACCATATATTTT. This sequence joins TRBV6-4 and TRBJ1-3; possibly TRBD1 for D (6 bases). The V gene's germline CDR1 is MRHNA and CDR2 SNTAGT. Trimming stripped 2 bases from V and 7 bases from J, with 33 bases between. The CDR3 is 21 amino acids.

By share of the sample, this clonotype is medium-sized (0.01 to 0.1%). Here the CDR3 DNA reads TGTGCCAGTTCACCGGGAGGCGAGCAGTACTTC. It yields the protein CASSPGGEQYF. The chain links TRBV2 to TRBJ2-7, with 7 bases fitting TRBD2. The CDR3 has 11 amino acids. The junction had 5 bases not matched to a gene; V was cut back by 9 bases and J by 6 bases. CDR1 is SNHLY, CDR2 FYNNEI, per germline.

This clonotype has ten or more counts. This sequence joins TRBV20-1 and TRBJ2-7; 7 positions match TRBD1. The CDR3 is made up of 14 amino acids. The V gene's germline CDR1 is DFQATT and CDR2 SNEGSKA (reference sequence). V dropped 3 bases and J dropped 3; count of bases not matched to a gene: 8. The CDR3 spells CSASYGTASYEQYF. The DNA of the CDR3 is TGCAGTGCTAGTTATGGGACAGCGAGCTACGAGCAGTACTTC.

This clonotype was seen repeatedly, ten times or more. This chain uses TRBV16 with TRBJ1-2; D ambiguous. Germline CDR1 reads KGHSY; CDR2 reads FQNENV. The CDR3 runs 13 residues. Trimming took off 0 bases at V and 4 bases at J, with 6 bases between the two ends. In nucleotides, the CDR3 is TGTGCCAGCAGCCAATCAGGGTTCTATGGCTACACCTTC. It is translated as CASSQSGFYGYTF. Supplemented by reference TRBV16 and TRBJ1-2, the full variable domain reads GEEVAQTPKHLVRGEGQKAKLYCAPIKGHSYVFWYQQVLKNEFKFLISFQNENVFDETGMPKERFSAKCLPNSPCSLEIQATKLEDSAVYFCASSQSGFYGYTFGSGTRLTVV.

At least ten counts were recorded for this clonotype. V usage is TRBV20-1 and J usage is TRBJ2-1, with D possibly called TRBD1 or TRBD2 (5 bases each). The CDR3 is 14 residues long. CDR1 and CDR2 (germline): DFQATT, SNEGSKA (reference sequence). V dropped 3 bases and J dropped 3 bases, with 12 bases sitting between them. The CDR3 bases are TGCAGTGCTAGGAGGGGCCTTAACTACAATGAGCAGTTCTTC. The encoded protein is CSARRGLNYNEQFF.

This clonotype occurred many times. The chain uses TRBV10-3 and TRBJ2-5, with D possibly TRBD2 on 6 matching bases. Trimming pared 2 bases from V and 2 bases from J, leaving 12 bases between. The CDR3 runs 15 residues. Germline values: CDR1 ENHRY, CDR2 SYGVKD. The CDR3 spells CAISEISGGQETQYF. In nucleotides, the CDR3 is TGTGCCATCAGTGAGATTAGCGGAGGACAAGAGACCCAGTACTTC.

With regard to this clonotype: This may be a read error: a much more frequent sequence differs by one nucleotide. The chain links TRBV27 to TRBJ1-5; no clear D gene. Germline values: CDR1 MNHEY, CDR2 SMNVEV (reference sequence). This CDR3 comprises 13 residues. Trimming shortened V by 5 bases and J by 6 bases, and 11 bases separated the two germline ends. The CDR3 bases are TGTGCCAGCAGTCCACACAATCGTCAGCCCCAGCATTTT. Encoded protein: CASSPHNRQPQHF.

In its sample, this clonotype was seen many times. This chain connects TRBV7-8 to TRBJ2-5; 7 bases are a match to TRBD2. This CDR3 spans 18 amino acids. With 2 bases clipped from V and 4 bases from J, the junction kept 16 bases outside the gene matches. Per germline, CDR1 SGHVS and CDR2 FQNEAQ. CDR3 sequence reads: CASSLLASGFYPGETQYF. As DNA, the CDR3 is TGTGCCAGCAGCTTATTGGCTAGCGGCTTCTACCCGGGAGAGACCCAGTACTTC.

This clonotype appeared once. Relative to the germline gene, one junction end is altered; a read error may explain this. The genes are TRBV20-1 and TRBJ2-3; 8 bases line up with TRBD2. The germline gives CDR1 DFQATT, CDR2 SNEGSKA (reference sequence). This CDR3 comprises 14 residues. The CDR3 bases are TGCAGCGCTAGGAGCGGGAGTAACACAGATACGCGGTATTTT. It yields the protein CSARSGSNTDTRYF.

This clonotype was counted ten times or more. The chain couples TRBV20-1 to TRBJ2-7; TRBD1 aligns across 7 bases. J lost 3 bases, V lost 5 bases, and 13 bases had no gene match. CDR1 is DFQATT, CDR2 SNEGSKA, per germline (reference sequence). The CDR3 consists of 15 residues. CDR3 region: CSAQGLGDRHYEQYF. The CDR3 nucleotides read TGCAGTGCTCAAGGGTTGGGGGACAGACACTACGAGCAGTACTTC.

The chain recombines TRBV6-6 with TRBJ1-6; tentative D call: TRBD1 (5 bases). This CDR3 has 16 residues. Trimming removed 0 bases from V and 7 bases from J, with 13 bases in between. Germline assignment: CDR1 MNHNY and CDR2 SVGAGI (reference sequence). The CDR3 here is CASSYSSTGLNSPLHF. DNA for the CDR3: TGTGCCAGCAGTTACTCTTCCACAGGATTAAATTCACCCCTCCACTTT.

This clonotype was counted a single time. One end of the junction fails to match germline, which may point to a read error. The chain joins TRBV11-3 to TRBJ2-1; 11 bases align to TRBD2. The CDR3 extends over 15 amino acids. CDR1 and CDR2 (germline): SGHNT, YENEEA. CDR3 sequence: CASSSGLAGTNEQSF. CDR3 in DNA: TGTGCCAGCAGCTCCGGACTAGCGGGTACCAATGAGCAGTCCTTC.

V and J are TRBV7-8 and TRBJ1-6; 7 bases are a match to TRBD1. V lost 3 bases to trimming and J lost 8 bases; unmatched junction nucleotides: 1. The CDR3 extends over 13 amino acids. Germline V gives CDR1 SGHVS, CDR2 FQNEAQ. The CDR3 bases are TGTGCCAGCAGCTTCGGACAGGATTCACCCCTCCACTTT. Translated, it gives CASSFGQDSPLHF.

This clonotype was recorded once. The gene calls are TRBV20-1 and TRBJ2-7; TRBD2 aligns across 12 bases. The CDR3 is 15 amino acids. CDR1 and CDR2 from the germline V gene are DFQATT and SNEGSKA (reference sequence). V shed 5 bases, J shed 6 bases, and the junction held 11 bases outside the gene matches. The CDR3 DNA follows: TGCAGTGCTCGTCCCCTAGCGGGGGGGCTCGTCGAGCAGTACTTC. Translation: CSARPLAGGLVEQYF.

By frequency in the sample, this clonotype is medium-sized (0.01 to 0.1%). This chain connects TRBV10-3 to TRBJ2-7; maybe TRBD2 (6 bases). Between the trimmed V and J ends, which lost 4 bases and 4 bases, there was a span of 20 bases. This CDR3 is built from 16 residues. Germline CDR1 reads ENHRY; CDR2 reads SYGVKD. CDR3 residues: CAISVGGPNLPYEQYF. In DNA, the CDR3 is TGTGCCATCAGTGTAGGAGGGCCCAACCTACCTTACGAGCAGTACTTC.

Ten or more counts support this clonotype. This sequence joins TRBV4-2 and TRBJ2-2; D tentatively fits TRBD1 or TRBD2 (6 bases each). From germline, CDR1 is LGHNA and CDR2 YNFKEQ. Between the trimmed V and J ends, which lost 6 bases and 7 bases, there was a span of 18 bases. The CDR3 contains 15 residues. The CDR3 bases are TGTGCCAGCAGAGGAGGGGGGACAAGCAGCGGGGAGCTGTTTTTT. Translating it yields CASRGGGTSSGELFF.

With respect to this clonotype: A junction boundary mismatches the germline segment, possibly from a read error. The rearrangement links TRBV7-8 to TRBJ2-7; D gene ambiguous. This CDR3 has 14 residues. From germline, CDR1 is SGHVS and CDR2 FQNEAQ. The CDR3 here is CANSLDPADYEQYF. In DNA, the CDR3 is TGTGCCAACAGCCTAGACCCCGCGGATTACGAGCAGTACTTC.